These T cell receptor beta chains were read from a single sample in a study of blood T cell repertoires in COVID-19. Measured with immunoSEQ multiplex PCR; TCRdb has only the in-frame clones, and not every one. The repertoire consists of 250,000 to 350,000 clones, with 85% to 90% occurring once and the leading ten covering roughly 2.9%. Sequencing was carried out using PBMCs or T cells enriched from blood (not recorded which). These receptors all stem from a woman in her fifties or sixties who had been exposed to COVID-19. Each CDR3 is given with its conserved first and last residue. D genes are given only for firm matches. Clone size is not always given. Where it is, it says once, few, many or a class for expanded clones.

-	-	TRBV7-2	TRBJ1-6	TGTGCCAGCAGCCCTAGGACAACAGGAAGCTCCTATAATTCACCCCTCCACTTT	CASSPRTTGSSYNSPLHF
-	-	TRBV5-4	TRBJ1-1	TGTGCCAGCAGTGTAAGGACAGAGCACACTGAAGCTTTCTTT	CASSVRTEHTEAFF
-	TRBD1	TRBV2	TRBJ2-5	TGTGCCAGCAGGAACCTACAGGGGGGAGAGACCCAGTACTTC	CASRNLQGGETQYF
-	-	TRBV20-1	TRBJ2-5	TGCAGTGCTAGAGCTCAAGAGACCCAGTACTTC	CSARAQETQYF
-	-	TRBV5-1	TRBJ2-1	TGCGCCAGCAGGGAAGTATTAGCGGATTACAATGAGCAGTTCTTC	CASREVLADYNEQFF
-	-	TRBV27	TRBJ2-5	TGTGCCAGCAGTTTACGGTGGGCAGACCAAGAGACCCAGTACTTC	CASSLRWADQETQYF
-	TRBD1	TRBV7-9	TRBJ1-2	TGTGCCAGCAGCCCCGGGACAGGGGGCGGGTATGGCTACACCTTC	CASSPGTGGGYGYTF
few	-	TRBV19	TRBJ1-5	TGTGCCAGTAGTATTGAGTCAGCCGCTAGCTTTTTTCAGCCCCAGCATTTT	CASSIESAASFFQPQHF
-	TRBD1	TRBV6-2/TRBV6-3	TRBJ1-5	TGTGCCAGCAGTTACAGTTCGAAGGATCGGACAGGACGTGGCAATCAGCCCCAGCATTTT	CASSYSSKDRTGRGNQPQHF
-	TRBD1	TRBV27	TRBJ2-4	TGTGCCAGCAGTTTAACACAGGGGGCGCATGGCATTCAGTACTTC	CASSLTQGAHGIQYF
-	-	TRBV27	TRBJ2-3	TGTGCCAGCAGAAAGGGGGAAGGTTGGAATACGCAGTATTTT	CASRKGEGWNTQYF
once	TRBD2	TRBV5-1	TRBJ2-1	TGCGCCAGCAGCGCGAAACTAGCGGGGGGGTTTGGAGAGCAGTTCTTC	CASSAKLAGGFGEQFF
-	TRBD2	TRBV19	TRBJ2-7	TGTGCCAGTAAGGCTAGCGGGGGCAACTACGAGCAGTACTTC	CASKASGGNYEQYF
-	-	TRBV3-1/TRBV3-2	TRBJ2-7	TGTGCCAGCAGCCAAGACGGGTCAGCGTATACCGAGCAGTACTTC	CASSQDGSAYTEQYF
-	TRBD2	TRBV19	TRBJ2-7	TGTGCCAGTAGTCCGCGGGGGGGACCCTACGAGCAGTACTTC	CASSPRGGPYEQYF